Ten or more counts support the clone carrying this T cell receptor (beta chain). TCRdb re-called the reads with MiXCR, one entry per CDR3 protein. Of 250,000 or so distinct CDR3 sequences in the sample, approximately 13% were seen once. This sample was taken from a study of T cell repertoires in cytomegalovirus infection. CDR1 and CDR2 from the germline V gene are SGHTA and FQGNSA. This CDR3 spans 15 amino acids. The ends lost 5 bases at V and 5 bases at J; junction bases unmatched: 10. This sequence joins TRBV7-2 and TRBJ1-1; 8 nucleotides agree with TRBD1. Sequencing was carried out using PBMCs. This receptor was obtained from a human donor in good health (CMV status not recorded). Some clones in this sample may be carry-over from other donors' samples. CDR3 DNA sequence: TGTGCCAGCAGCGCAGCAGGGGGCCGGAGGACTGAAGCTTTCTTT. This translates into CASSAAGGRRTEAFF. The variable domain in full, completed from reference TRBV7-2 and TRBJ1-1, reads GAGVSQSPSNKVTEKGKDVELRCDPISGHTALYWYRQSLGQGLEFLIYFQGNSAPDKSGLPSDRFSAERTGGSVSTLTIQRTQQEDSAVYLCASSAAGGRRTEAFFGQGTRLTVV.